These T cell receptor beta chains were read from a single sample in a study of cytomegalovirus exposure and HLA in healthy donors. Assay used: immunoSEQ multiplex PCR; TCRdb lists only in-frame clones, some missing. The table includes about 140,000 clones, around 73% detected once. Sequenced: PBMCs. Receptors were obtained from a woman between 40 and 55 years old in good health and CMV-seronegative. Each CDR3 is given with its conserved first and last residue. Each record gives: V gene, J gene, CDR3 protein.

v_gene: TRBV14
j_gene: TRBJ1-1
CDR3aa: CASSRQTRTEAFF

v_gene: TRBV9
j_gene: TRBJ2-1
CDR3aa: CASSVGDMDRARNEQFF

v_gene: TRBV2
j_gene: TRBJ1-5
CDR3aa: CASSDRGPDQPQHF

v_gene: TRBV7-2
j_gene: TRBJ1-2
CDR3aa: CASSLLTGTNYGYTF

v_gene: TRBV7-7
j_gene: TRBJ2-2
CDR3aa: CASSLASPRSYYPNTGELFF

v_gene: TRBV4-1
j_gene: TRBJ1-5
CDR3aa: CASSHSPGQGGQPQHF

v_gene: TRBV7-8
j_gene: TRBJ2-3
CDR3aa: CASSSQGASTDTQYF

v_gene: TRBV4-1
j_gene: TRBJ2-1
CDR3aa: CASSPGQLTYNEQFF

v_gene: TRBV7-9
j_gene: TRBJ1-1
CDR3aa: CASSLSSGTEAFF

v_gene: TRBV2
j_gene: TRBJ2-3
CDR3aa: CASSEEEYEGQSTDTQYF

v_gene: TRBV5-6
j_gene: TRBJ1-1
CDR3aa: CASSHGGDTEAFF

v_gene: TRBV7-2
j_gene: TRBJ1-1
CDR3aa: CASSFNKNTEAFF

v_gene: TRBV2
j_gene: TRBJ1-5
CDR3aa: CASSDLWARNQPQHF

v_gene: TRBV6-5
j_gene: TRBJ1-5
CDR3aa: CASSSRENQPQHF

v_gene: TRBV2
j_gene: TRBJ1-5
CDR3aa: CASSEDGTTSNQPQHF

v_gene: TRBV27
j_gene: TRBJ1-6
CDR3aa: CASSMSAGDSPLHF

v_gene: TRBV7-2
j_gene: TRBJ1-5
CDR3aa: CASSLARDNQPQHF

v_gene: TRBV28
j_gene: TRBJ1-5
CDR3aa: CASARGRQPQHF

v_gene: TRBV28
j_gene: TRBJ1-1
CDR3aa: CASSFPMNTEAFF

v_gene: TRBV7-9
j_gene: TRBJ1-1
CDR3aa: CASSWDRETEAFF

v_gene: TRBV19
j_gene: TRBJ1-6
CDR3aa: CASSARDFTYNSPLHF

v_gene: TRBV7-8
j_gene: TRBJ1-1
CDR3aa: CASSLGTGETEAFF

v_gene: TRBV5-1
j_gene: TRBJ2-3
CDR3aa: CASSLGLATGADTQYF

v_gene: TRBV28
j_gene: TRBJ1-6
CDR3aa: CASRESQVSVHSPLHF

v_gene: TRBV5-4
j_gene: TRBJ1-2
CDR3aa: CASSTDSKAGDYTF

v_gene: TRBV9
j_gene: TRBJ1-1
CDR3aa: CASSVELGTEAFF

v_gene: TRBV7-9
j_gene: TRBJ2-3
CDR3aa: CASSTTGAADTQYF

v_gene: TRBV5-1
j_gene: TRBJ2-7
CDR3aa: CASSDRDTAYEQYF

v_gene: TRBV5-1
j_gene: TRBJ2-7
CDR3aa: CASSRDSHSYEQYF

v_gene: TRBV15
j_gene: TRBJ1-1
CDR3aa: CATSRAVVGFLLHTEAFF

v_gene: TRBV28
j_gene: TRBJ2-6
CDR3aa: CASSPVGSSGANVLTF

v_gene: TRBV2
j_gene: TRBJ2-5
CDR3aa: CASGTGRGSEETQYF

v_gene: TRBV5-3
j_gene: TRBJ1-1
CDR3aa: CARSPTGGCAFF

v_gene: TRBV28
j_gene: TRBJ1-4
CDR3aa: CASSLTGQVTGLNEKLFF

v_gene: TRBV2
j_gene: TRBJ1-3
CDR3aa: CASSGGGAPGNTIYF

v_gene: TRBV4-1
j_gene: TRBJ2-5
CDR3aa: CASSQYSGTGVETQYF

v_gene: TRBV5-6
j_gene: TRBJ1-2
CDR3aa: CASSLFLQDYGYTF

v_gene: TRBV6-1
j_gene: TRBJ1-5
CDR3aa: CASNDRFSNQPQHF

v_gene: TRBV7-9
j_gene: TRBJ2-2
CDR3aa: CASRWTGGAQSGELFF

v_gene: TRBV6-6
j_gene: TRBJ2-6
CDR3aa: CASSYGPGANVLTF